These T cell receptor beta chains were read from a single sample in a study of regulatory T cells in long-lasting Graves disease. One entry per CDR3 protein results from TCRdb running MiXCR on the multiplex PCR reads. The sample yields around 400,000 distinct CDR3 sequences, 20% to 25% seen once. The source was peripheral blood mononuclear cells (PBMCs), collected when the disease was refractory, from a patient treated with antithyroid drugs. These receptors originate from a middle-aged woman with Graves disease. The CDR3 runs from the conserved cysteine through the conserved F or W. D genes are given only for firm matches. Clone sizes are given selectively: once, few, many, or a class where the clone is expanded.

v_call	clone_size	j_call	d_call	cdr3_aa	cdr3_nt
TRBV15	many	TRBJ1-5	.	CATSGGPSNQPQHF	TGTGCCACCAGCGGTGGTCCTTCAAATCAGCCCCAGCATTTT
TRBV29-1	many	TRBJ2-7	.	CSVGGASYEQYF	TGCAGCGTTGGGGGGGCCTCCTACGAGCAGTACTTC
TRBV2	many	TRBJ1-1	.	CATAPFGNTEAFF	TGTGCCACAGCTCCTTTTGGGAACACTGAAGCTTTCTTT
TRBV7-9	few	TRBJ1-1	.	CASSPEVGAEAFF	TGTGCCAGCAGCCCAGAGGTCGGGGCTGAAGCTTTCTTT
TRBV6-2/TRBV6-3	.	TRBJ2-3	.	CASSSGAVLDTQYF	TGTGCCAGCAGTAGCGGTGCAGTCTTAGATACGCAGTATTTT
TRBV11-2	many	TRBJ2-6	TRBD1	CASSKGTGSTSSGANVLTF	TGTGCCAGCAGCAAAGGGACAGGGAGTACCAGCTCTGGGGCCAACGTCCTGACTTTC
TRBV2	many	TRBJ2-2	TRBD2	CASRSRSGMNTGELFF	TGTGCCAGCAGATCGCGCAGCGGGATGAACACCGGGGAGCTGTTTTTT
TRBV12-3/TRBV12-4	many	TRBJ2-5	.	CASSFEGRETQYF	TGTGCCAGCAGTTTTGAAGGGAGGGAGACCCAGTACTTC
TRBV2	many	TRBJ1-2	TRBD1	CASREGGSDGYTF	TGTGCCAGCAGGGAAGGGGGCAGCGATGGCTACACCTTC
TRBV28	many	TRBJ2-7	.	CASSGHPSLTEQYF	TGTGCCAGCAGTGGACACCCAAGCCTTACCGAGCAGTACTTC
TRBV12-3/TRBV12-4	many	TRBJ2-3	TRBD1	CASSSRQGGTDTQYF	TGTGCCAGCAGTTCCCGACAGGGCGGCACAGATACGCAGTATTTT